This T cell receptor (beta chain) stems from a study of OX40 agonist ivuxolimab in advanced cancers. On the study more broadly: Patients treated during dose escalation were battling hepatocellular carcinoma, melanoma, renal cell or head and neck cancer. Study conclusions and caveats: Dosing at 0.1 to 3.0 mg/kg was accompanied by clonal expansion of CD4+ and CD8+ blood T cells by week 6.

J lost 4 bases, V lost 5 bases, and 6 bases had no gene match. This CDR3 is 15 amino acids long. CDR1 and CDR2 from the germline V gene are PRHDT and FYEKMQ (reference sequence). Concerning this clone: Its antigen is unidentified.

Sequencing was performed with immunoSEQ multiplex PCR; in TCRdb, only in-frame clones are kept and a portion is missing. Seen here are approximately 48,000 clones, 87% observed once, and the top ten hold 10%. The receptor was derived from an adult with an advanced solid tumor such as melanoma, head and neck, liver or kidney cancer. The sample in question was CD4+ or CD8+ T cells sorted from blood, obtained in a trial of the OX40 agonist ivuxolimab. The V gene is TRBV13, the J gene TRBJ1-3; TRBD1 matches 9 bases. This CDR3 reads CASSQGQGEGNTIYF. CDR3 nucleotide sequence: TGTGCCAGCAGCCAGGGACAGGGTGAAGGAAACACCATATATTTT.